The 30 T cell receptor beta chains below come from one sample, sequenced in a study of T cells after posttransplantation cyclophosphamide. Sequencing was performed with immunoSEQ multiplex PCR; in TCRdb, only in-frame clones are kept and a portion is missing. The sample yields about 52,000 clones, approximately 94% seen once. The specimen sequenced was PBMCs. These receptor sequences come from a young woman in good health and a related stem cell transplant donor.

The V gene is TRBV5-1, the J gene TRBJ2-7; TRBD2 might be the D (5 bases). Germline CDR1 reads SGHRS; CDR2 reads YFSETQ. This CDR3 is 13 amino acids long. Trimming took off 4 bases at V and 4 bases at J, with 12 bases between the two ends. The CDR3 DNA is TGCGCCAGCAGCCCGGCCGGGGTTTACGAGCAGTACTTC. It codes for CASSPAGVYEQYF.

The CDR3 sequence is CASSPAANVLTF. The CDR3, as DNA: TGTGCCAGCTCACCGGCAGCCAACGTCCTGACTTTC. The V and J genes are TRBV18 and TRBJ2-6; no clear D. Germline CDR1 reads KGHSH; CDR2 reads LQKENI. The CDR3 is 12 residues long. Trimming removed 3 bases at V and 7 bases at J, with 4 bases between.

This clone was detected only once. The V gene is TRBV18, the J gene TRBJ2-5; 8 bases line up with TRBD1. Per the germline V gene, CDR1 is KGHSH and CDR2 is LQKENI. Trimming at V came to 2 bases and at J to 4 bases, leaving 9 bases not matched to a gene. This CDR3 has 16 amino acids. DNA for the CDR3: TGTGCCAGCTCACCATTTACAGGGGGAAGAAGAGAGACCCAGTACTTC. Amino acids: CASSPFTGGRRETQYF.

The CDR3 loop reads CAISEHRQMNTEAFF. CDR3 bases: TGTGCCATCAGTGAACACAGACAGATGAACACTGAAGCTTTCTTT. This rearrangement joins TRBV10-3 to TRBJ1-1, with D maybe TRBD1 (5 bases). The CDR3 is 15 amino acids. Trimming removed 3 bases at V and 0 bases at J, with 11 bases between. In germline, CDR1 is ENHRY, CDR2 SYGVKD.

The rearrangement uses TRBV21-1 and TRBJ2-7; the table assigns TRBD1, which was not confirmed against the DNA. TRBV21-1 is tagged as a pseudogene. The CDR3 consists of 18 residues. The CDR3 reads CASSNNTGFTNRGRVQYF. CDR3 nucleotides: TGTGCCAGCAGCAATAATACAGGATTTACGAACAGGGGTAGGGTGCAGTACTTC.

V and J are TRBV19 and TRBJ1-6; D is ambiguous. Germline CDR1 is LNHDA and CDR2 is SQIVND (reference sequence). The V and J ends lost 8 bases and 5 bases respectively, with 13 bases between them. The CDR3 totals 14 residues. CDR3 sequence reads: CASSTQIHNSPLHF. DNA for the CDR3: TGTGCCAGTTCCACACAGATCCATAATTCACCCCTCCACTTT. Together with reference TRBV19 and TRBJ1-6, the CDR3 gives the full variable domain: DGGITQSPKYLFRKEGQNVTLSCEQNLNHDAMYWYRQDPGQGLRLIYYSQIVNDFQKGDIAEGYSVSREKKESFPLTVTSAQKNPTAFYLCASSTQIHNSPLHFGNGTRLTVT.

This chain uses TRBV28 with TRBJ1-4, with D possibly being TRBD1 (6 bases). This CDR3 comprises 15 residues. Germline CDR1 is MDHEN and CDR2 is SYDVKM. Trimming removed 5 bases from V and 6 bases from J, with 16 bases in between. CDR3 protein: CASSPPGGAYEKLFF. The CDR3 nucleotides are TGTGCCAGCAGTCCGCCCGGGGGGGCCTATGAAAAACTGTTTTTT.

V is TRBV5-1 and J is TRBJ2-7; 9 bases align to TRBD2. Losses at the gene ends were 5 bases for V and 4 bases for J; bases not matched to a gene: 4. This CDR3 has 13 amino acids. CDR1 is SGHRS, CDR2 YFSETQ, per germline. In DNA, the CDR3 is TGCGCCAGCAGACCGACTAGCGGTTACGAGCAGTACTTC. It translates to CASRPTSGYEQYF.

This chain connects TRBV7-2 to TRBJ1-6; TRBD1 might be the D (5 bases). V was clipped by 2 bases and J by 5 bases, with 13 bases between them. This CDR3 has 16 amino acids. Germline-derived CDR1 and CDR2 are SGHTA and FQGNSA. The CDR3 spells CASSLLTALNNSPLHF. Here the CDR3 DNA reads TGTGCCAGCAGCTTACTGACAGCGCTAAATAATTCACCCCTCCACTTT.

This rearrangement joins TRBV7-9 to TRBJ1-4; D not certain. This CDR3 is built from 14 residues. CDR1 is SEHNR and CDR2 is FQNEAQ in the germline V gene (reference sequence). V was trimmed by 3 bases and J by 6 bases, leaving 11 bases between them. The CDR3 sequence: CASSLRGSDEKLFF. DNA of the CDR3: TGTGCCAGCAGCTTGAGAGGGTCTGATGAAAAACTGTTTTTT. Together with reference TRBV7-9 and TRBJ1-4, the CDR3 gives the full variable domain: DTGVSQNPRHKITKRGQNVTFRCDPISEHNRLYWYRQTLGQGPEFLTYFQNEAQLEKSRLLSDRFSAERPKGSFSTLEIQRTEQGDSAMYLCASSLRGSDEKLFFGSGTQLSVL.

This clone was detected only once. The rearrangement uses TRBV21-1 and TRBJ2-1; no check of the table's D call, TRBD2, against the DNA was made. TRBV21-1 is a listed pseudogene. The CDR3 has 14 amino acids. The DNA for the CDR3 is TGTGCCAGCACCCTAGCGGGGGATGTCAATGAGCAGTTCTTC. It specifies CASTLAGDVNEQFF.

This sequence joins TRBV10-1 and TRBJ2-1; weak D call: TRBD1 (5 bases). The V gene lost 3 bases and the J gene lost 2 bases, with 5 bases spanning the gap. Looked up from germline, CDR1 is WNHNN and CDR2 is SYGVQD (reference sequence). The CDR3 has 13 residues. CDR3 amino acids: CASSEGAYNEQFF. The CDR3 bases are TGCGCCAGCAGTGAAGGGGCCTACAATGAGCAGTTCTTC.

The chain has TRBV5-6 and TRBJ1-5; D gene unclear. CDR3 length: 16 amino acids. V lost 5 bases and J 3 bases, leaving 18 bases between the germline ends. Germline CDR1 SGHDT, CDR2 YYEEEE. CDR3 region: CASSIRDRGNNQPQHF. The CDR3 nucleotides read TGTGCCAGCAGTATCCGGGATCGAGGGAACAATCAGCCCCAGCATTTT.

The chain carries TRBV11-2 and TRBJ1-6; 8 nucleotides align to TRBD1. Germline loops: CDR1 SGHAT, CDR2 FQNNGV. J was trimmed by 5 bases and V by 5 bases; bases with no gene match: 5. This CDR3 has 15 amino acids. CDR3 in amino acids: CASSARQGNNSPLHF. CDR3 bases: TGTGCCAGCAGCGCCCGACAGGGGAATAATTCACCCCTCCACTTT. Supplemented by reference TRBV11-2 and TRBJ1-6, the full variable domain reads EAGVAQSPRYKIIEKRQSVAFWCNPISGHATLYWYQQILGQGPKLLIQFQNNGVVDDSQLPKDRFSAERLKGVDSTLKIQPAKLEDSAVYLCASSARQGNNSPLHFGNGTRLTVT.

Only one count was recorded for this clone. The junction differs from germline at one of its ends, possibly a read error. The chain combines TRBV6-5 with TRBJ2-2; a possible D gene is TRBD1 (5 bases). Germline lookup yields CDR1 MNHEY and CDR2 SVGAGI. CDR3 size: 16 residues. CDR3 protein: CAGSYLGQDNTGELFF. CDR3 sequence (DNA): TGTGCCGGCAGTTACTTGGGGCAGGACAACACCGGGGAGCTGTTTTTT.

The rearrangement uses TRBV19 and TRBJ1-5; perhaps TRBD1 as D (6 bases). Germline assignment: CDR1 LNHDA and CDR2 SQIVND (reference sequence). Trimming removed 3 bases from V and 2 bases from J, with 8 bases in between. The CDR3 is 14 amino acids. The CDR3 loop reads CASSIRGGNQPQHF. The CDR3 DNA sequence: TGTGCCAGTAGTATCAGGGGTGGCAATCAGCCCCAGCATTTT.

The gene calls are TRBV5-1 and TRBJ1-2; TRBD1 agrees at 10 bases. Germline V gives CDR1 SGHRS, CDR2 YFSETQ. This CDR3 contains 16 residues. With V trimmed by 4 bases and J by 2 bases, 8 bases remained unmatched. CDR3 bases: TGCGCCAGCAGCATCGGGACAGGGGACCTAAACTATGGCTACACCTTC. Protein: CASSIGTGDLNYGYTF.

The rearrangement links TRBV11-2 to TRBJ2-7; weak D call: TRBD2 (6 bases). The CDR3 loop spans 14 amino acids. Trimming shortened V by 7 bases and J by 2 bases, and 15 bases separated the two germline ends. CDR1 and CDR2 from the germline V gene are SGHAT and FQNNGV. The CDR3 loop reads CASTDWGDTYEQYF. In DNA, the CDR3 is TGTGCCAGCACCGACTGGGGGGATACCTACGAGCAGTACTTC.

The rearrangement joins TRBV29-1 to TRBJ1-1; no definite D call. Trimming stripped 5 bases from V and 4 bases from J, with 14 bases between. The germline gives CDR1 SQVTM, CDR2 ANQGSEA. The CDR3 sequence is 13 residues long. The CDR3 spells CSVLKAEGTEAFF. The CDR3 nucleotides read TGCAGCGTTTTGAAGGCTGAGGGCACTGAAGCTTTCTTT.

V usage is TRBV7-3 and J usage is TRBJ1-1; 9 bases match TRBD1. After removal of 5 bases from V and 4 bases from J, the junction contained 2 bases not matched to a gene. The CDR3 runs to 13 residues. Germline V gene data show CDR1 as SGHTA and CDR2 as FQGTGA. The CDR3 region has the DNA TGTGCCAGCAGCACGGACAGGGGCACTGAAGCTTTCTTT. Translation: CASSTDRGTEAFF. Full variable domain (missing parts from reference TRBV7-3 and TRBJ1-1): GAGVSQTPSNKVTEKGKYVELRCDPISGHTALYWYRQSLGQGPEFLIYFQGTGAADDSGLPNDRFFAVRPEGSVSTLKIQRTERGDSAVYLCASSTDRGTEAFFGQGTRLTVV.

The chain recombines TRBV5-1 with TRBJ1-2, with 8 nucleotides matching TRBD1. Trimming took 7 bases from V and 3 from J; bases not matched to a gene: 8. This CDR3 contains 14 residues. Germline values: CDR1 SGHRS, CDR2 YFSETQ. DNA for the CDR3: TGCGCCAGCGCGCGACAGGGGCTGGACTATGGCTACACCTTC. Translating it yields CASARQGLDYGYTF. The full variable domain, rest sourced from reference TRBV5-1 and TRBJ1-2, is KAGVTQTPRYLIKTRGQQVTLSCSPISGHRSVSWYQQTPGQGLQFLFEYFSETQRNKGNFPGRFSGRQFSNSRSEMNVSTLELGDSALYLCASARQGLDYGYTFGSGTRLTVV.

The CDR3 sequence is CASSSQAGARAFF. The DNA of the CDR3 is TGTGCCAGCAGCTCCCAGGCAGGGGCGAGGGCTTTCTTT. This chain uses TRBV7-9 with TRBJ1-1; D perhaps matches TRBD1 (6 bases). V was shortened by 4 bases and J by 11 bases, with 17 bases between the two germline ends. Germline CDR1 SEHNR, CDR2 FQNEAQ (reference sequence). This CDR3 has 13 residues. Variable domain in full (rest from reference TRBV7-9 and TRBJ1-1): DTGVSQNPRHKITKRGQNVTFRCDPISEHNRLYWYRQTLGQGPEFLTYFQNEAQLEKSRLLSDRFSAERPKGSFSTLEIQRTEQGDSAMYLCASSSQAGARAFFGQGTRLTVV.

The DNA for the CDR3 is TGCAGCGTTGGAGCTTCGGGAAACTATGGCTACACCTTC. Its protein product is CSVGASGNYGYTF. The rearrangement joins TRBV29-1 to TRBJ1-2, with unresolved D. CDR3 length equals 13 residues. CDR1 is SQVTM, CDR2 ANQGSEA, per germline. The V end lost 4 bases, the J end lost 2 bases, and 11 bases lay between the germline ends.

This chain joins TRBV6-5 and TRBJ1-1; D remains unclear. V shed 4 bases and J shed 1 base, with 13 bases lying between them. The CDR3 contains 15 residues. The germline V gene encodes CDR1 MNHEY and CDR2 SVGAGI. The CDR3 sequence: CASSWSPTGNTEAFF. CDR3 in DNA: TGTGCCAGCAGTTGGTCACCAACCGGGAACACTGAAGCTTTCTTT.

This clone showed up just once. The chain is built from TRBV9 and TRBJ1-2; weak D call: TRBD1 (6 bases). Germline values: CDR1 SGDLS, CDR2 YYNGEE. The ends were cut back, 0 bases at V and 4 bases at J, with 13 bases in the middle. The length of the CDR3 is 15 residues. This CDR3 reads CASSVGGGAGYGYTF. CDR3 sequence (DNA): TGTGCCAGCAGCGTAGGGGGGGGCGCGGGCTATGGCTACACCTTC.

The gene calls are TRBV5-1 and TRBJ2-2; D remains ambiguous. The CDR3 consists of 13 residues. Germline V gene data show CDR1 as SGHRS and CDR2 as YFSETQ. V was clipped by 2 bases and J by 8 bases, with 10 bases between them. This CDR3 reads CASSLGTRGELFF. The CDR3 region has the DNA TGCGCCAGCAGCTTAGGAACCAGGGGGGAGCTGTTTTTT.

The rearrangement uses TRBV7-2 and TRBJ2-7; 7 nucleotides line up with TRBD1. The germline V gene encodes CDR1 SGHTA and CDR2 FQGNSA. The CDR3 is made up of 18 amino acids. The V and J ends lost 2 bases and 5 bases, in that order; junction bases with no gene match: 18. The CDR3, as DNA: TGTGCCAGCAGCTTATTCTCAGGGGCAGGGGGAACGTTGCACGAGCAGTACTTC. This encodes CASSLFSGAGGTLHEQYF.

The V call is TRBV5-1, the J call TRBJ2-5; 7 bases map to TRBD2. J was trimmed by 2 bases and V by 3 bases; bases with no gene match: 7. Germline CDR1 reads SGHRS; CDR2 reads YFSETQ. This CDR3 is 15 amino acids long. CDR3 loop: CASSYTGGTQETQYF. The CDR3, as DNA: TGCGCCAGCAGCTACACGGGGGGTACACAAGAGACCCAGTACTTC.

The genes are TRBV5-4 and TRBJ2-5; D is possibly TRBD1 (5 bases). CDR1 is SGHNT and CDR2 is YYREEE in the germline V gene (reference sequence). This CDR3 has 12 amino acids. The germline V and J ends were trimmed by 4 bases and 10 bases, with 14 bases remaining between them. The CDR3: CASSAPTRGQYF. DNA of the CDR3: TGTGCCAGCAGCGCCCCCACAAGGGGCCAGTACTTC.

The rearrangement joins TRBV2 to TRBJ2-5; unclear D gene. The CDR3 covers 13 residues. The ends were cut back, 6 bases at V and 5 bases at J, with 13 bases in the middle. The germline gives CDR1 SNHLY, CDR2 FYNNEI. The CDR3 coding sequence is TGTGCCAGCAGGACGGGTAGCCGTGAGACCCAGTACTTC. Residues: CASRTGSRETQYF.